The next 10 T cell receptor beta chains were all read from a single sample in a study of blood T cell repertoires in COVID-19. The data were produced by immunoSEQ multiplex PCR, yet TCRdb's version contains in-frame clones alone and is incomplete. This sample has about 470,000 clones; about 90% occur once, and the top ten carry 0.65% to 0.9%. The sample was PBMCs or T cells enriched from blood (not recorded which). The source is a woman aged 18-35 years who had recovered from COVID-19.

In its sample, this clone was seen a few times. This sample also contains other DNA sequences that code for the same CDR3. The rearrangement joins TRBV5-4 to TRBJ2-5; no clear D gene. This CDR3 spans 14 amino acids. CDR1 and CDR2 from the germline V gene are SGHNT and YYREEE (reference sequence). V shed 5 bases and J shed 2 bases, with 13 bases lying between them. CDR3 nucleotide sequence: TGTGCCAGCAGTCTGGTAGGAGCACAAGAGACCCAGTACTTC. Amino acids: CASSLVGAQETQYF. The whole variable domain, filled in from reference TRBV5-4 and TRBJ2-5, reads ETGVTQSPTHLIKTRGQQVTLRCSSQSGHNTVSWYQQALGQGPQFIFQYYREEENGRGNFPPRFSGLQFPNYSSELNVNALELDDSALYLCASSLVGAQETQYFGPGTRLLVL.

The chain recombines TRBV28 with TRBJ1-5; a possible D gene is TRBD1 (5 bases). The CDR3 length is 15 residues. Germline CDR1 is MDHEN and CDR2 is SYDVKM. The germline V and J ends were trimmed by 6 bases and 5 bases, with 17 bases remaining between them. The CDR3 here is CASRPSDSLDQPQHF. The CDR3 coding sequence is TGTGCCAGCAGACCGTCTGACAGTTTGGATCAGCCCCAGCATTTT.

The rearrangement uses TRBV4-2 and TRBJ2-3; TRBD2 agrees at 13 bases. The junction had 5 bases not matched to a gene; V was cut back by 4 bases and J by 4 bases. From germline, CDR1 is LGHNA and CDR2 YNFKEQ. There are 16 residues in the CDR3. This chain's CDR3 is CASSLAGTSGADTQYF. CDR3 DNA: TGTGCCAGCAGCCTAGCCGGGACTAGCGGGGCAGATACGCAGTATTTT.

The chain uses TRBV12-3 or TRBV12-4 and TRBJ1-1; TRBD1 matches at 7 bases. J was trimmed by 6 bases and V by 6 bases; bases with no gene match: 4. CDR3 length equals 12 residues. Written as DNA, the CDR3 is TGTGCCAGCAGAGGGCAGGGGGCTGAAGCTTTCTTT. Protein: CASRGQGAEAFF.

In nucleotides, the CDR3 is TGTGCCAGCTTACGGACAGAGGACACTGAAGCTTTCTTT. Translated: CASLRTEDTEAFF. The chain is built from TRBV7-9 and TRBJ1-1, with D possibly being TRBD1 (6 bases). Germline V CDR1 and CDR2: SEHNR, FQNEAQ (reference sequence). Trimming removed 8 bases at V and 3 bases at J, with 13 bases between. CDR3 length: 13 residues.

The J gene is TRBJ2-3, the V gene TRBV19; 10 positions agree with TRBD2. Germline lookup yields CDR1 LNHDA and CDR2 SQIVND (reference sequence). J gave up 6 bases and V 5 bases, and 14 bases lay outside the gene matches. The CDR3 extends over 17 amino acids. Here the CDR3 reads CASSLHPSGGATDTQYF. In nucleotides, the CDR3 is TGTGCCAGTAGTCTTCACCCCAGCGGGGGGGCCACCGATACGCAGTATTTT.

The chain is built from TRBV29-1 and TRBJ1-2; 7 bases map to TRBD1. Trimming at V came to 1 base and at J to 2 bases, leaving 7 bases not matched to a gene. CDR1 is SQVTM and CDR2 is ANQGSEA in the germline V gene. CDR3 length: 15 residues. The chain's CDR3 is CSVEGSRGRNYGYTF. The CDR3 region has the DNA TGCAGCGTTGAAGGGTCGAGGGGGCGCAACTATGGCTACACCTTC.

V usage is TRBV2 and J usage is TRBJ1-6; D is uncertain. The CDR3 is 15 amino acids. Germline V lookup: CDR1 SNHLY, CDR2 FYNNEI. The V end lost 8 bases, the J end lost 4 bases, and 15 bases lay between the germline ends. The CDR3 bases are TGTGCCAGCCTACCCCGGGTAAATTATAATTCACCCCTCCACTTT. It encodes CASLPRVNYNSPLHF.

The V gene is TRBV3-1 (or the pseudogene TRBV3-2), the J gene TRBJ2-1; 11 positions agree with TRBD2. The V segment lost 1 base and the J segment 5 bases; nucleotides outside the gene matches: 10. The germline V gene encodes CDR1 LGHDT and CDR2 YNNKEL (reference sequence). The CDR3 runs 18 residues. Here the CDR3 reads CASSQAVAGGPRDNEQFF. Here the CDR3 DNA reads TGTGCCAGCAGCCAAGCGGTAGCGGGGGGGCCGAGGGACAATGAGCAGTTCTTC.

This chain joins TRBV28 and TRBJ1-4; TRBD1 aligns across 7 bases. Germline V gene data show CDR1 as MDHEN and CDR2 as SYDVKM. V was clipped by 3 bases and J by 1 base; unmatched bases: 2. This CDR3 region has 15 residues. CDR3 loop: CASSFDRETNEKLFF. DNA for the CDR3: TGTGCCAGCAGTTTCGACAGGGAAACTAATGAAAAACTGTTTTTT.